Listed below are T cell receptor beta chains from one sample, sequenced in a study of shared clonotypes between healthy human individuals. Assay used: immunoSEQ multiplex PCR; TCRdb lists only in-frame clones, some missing. The table has around 650,000 clones, approximately 96% seen once. The sample comprised naive CD8+ T cells sorted from blood. These receptors originate from a woman in her 30s in good health. Each CDR3 is given with its conserved first and last residue. The D gene is left open where the match is weak. Only part of the rows carry a size: once, few, many, or a class if the clone is expanded.

d_call j_call v_call clone_size cdr3_nt cdr3_aa
TRBD2 TRBJ2-2 TRBV19 NA TGTGCCAGTAGTCCGGACAGACGCGCGGGGGGAACCGGGGAGCTGTTTTTT CASSPDRRAGGTGELFF
TRBD1 TRBJ1-5 TRBV27 NA TGTGCCAGCAGTTCCCAGGGGGATCAGTATCAGCCCCAGCATTTT CASSSQGDQYQPQHF
NA TRBJ2-7 TRBV28 NA TGTGCCAGCAGTTTCCTAGCGAACGAGCAGTACTTC CASSFLANEQYF
NA TRBJ2-7 TRBV28 NA TGTGCCAGCAGTTCCACTCCCCCTAACTCCGAGCAGTACTTC CASSSTPPNSEQYF
NA TRBJ2-2 TRBV29-1 NA TGCAGCACTTATGGGGACGGCTCGAACACCGGGGAGCTGTTTTTT CSTYGDGSNTGELFF
NA TRBJ1-3 TRBV28 NA TGTGCCAGCAAGCCGCAGGGCGCGAGAGGAAACACCATATATTTT CASKPQGARGNTIYF
TRBD1 TRBJ2-7 TRBV10-2 NA TGCGCCAGCAGTGAGGGAGGGACAGGGGGCAGAGAGCAGTACTTC CASSEGGTGGREQYF
TRBD2 TRBJ2-7 TRBV7-8 NA TGTGCCAGCAGCCCTTGGGCTAGCGGGAGTCACGAGCAGTACTTC CASSPWASGSHEQYF
NA TRBJ2-1 TRBV27 NA TGTGCCAGCAGTTCCAACAATGAGCAGTTCTTC CASSSNNEQFF
TRBD1 TRBJ1-1 TRBV6-5 few TGTGCCAGCAGTTACTACGTGTGGACAGGGATTACTGAAGCTTTCTTT CASSYYVWTGITEAFF
TRBD2 TRBJ2-5 TRBV4-1 NA TGCGCCAGCAGCCAGGTAGCGGGAGCCCCCTCAGAGACCCAGTACTTC CASSQVAGAPSETQYF
TRBD2 TRBJ2-1 TRBV30 NA TGTGCCTGGAGTGTACTAGGGCTAGCGGGAGGCCAAAGCAATGAGCAGTTCTTC CAWSVLGLAGGQSNEQFF
TRBD1 TRBJ2-2 TRBV7-9 NA TGTGCCAGCAGCTTGCCGGGACAGGGGTCTTTCGGGGAGCTGTTTTTT CASSLPGQGSFGELFF
TRBD2 TRBJ2-7 TRBV5-1 NA TGCGCCAGCAGCCCCCCTCGAGGGACTAGCGGATACGAGCAGTACTTC CASSPPRGTSGYEQYF
NA TRBJ1-2 TRBV4-1 many TGCGCCAGCAGCCCCCCAGGGGAAGGCTACACCTTC CASSPPGEGYTF
NA TRBJ2-5 TRBV28 NA TGTGCCATCGAAGGGATACTGAAAGAGACCCAGTACTTC CAIEGILKETQYF
NA TRBJ1-1 TRBV7-2 NA TGTGCCAGCAGCCCCACAGGGATACCGAACACTGAAGCTTTCTTT CASSPTGIPNTEAFF
NA TRBJ2-7 TRBV7-9 once TGTGCCAGCAGCCCCCGGAGGGAACGGTCCTACGAGCAGTACTTC CASSPRRERSYEQYF
NA TRBJ2-1 TRBV6-5 NA TGTGCCAGCAGTTACGTGCGGGTCACCTACAATGAGCAGTTCTTC CASSYVRVTYNEQFF
TRBD1 TRBJ1-2 TRBV4-1 NA TGCGCCAGCAGCCAAGATCTGGGACAGGGTGCAAAAGGATATGGCTACACCTTC CASSQDLGQGAKGYGYTF
NA TRBJ2-5 TRBV11-2 NA TGTGCCAGCAGCTTACGCAGGGGAGAGACCCAGTACTTC CASSLRRGETQYF
TRBD2 TRBJ2-5 TRBV6-5 NA TGTGCCAAGCGGGGCTTCCCGGAGGAAGAGACCCAGTACTTC CAKRGFPEEETQYF
NA TRBJ1-3 TRBV5-1 NA TGCGCCAGCAGCTTGGATCGAAACTCTGGAAACACCATATATTTT CASSLDRNSGNTIYF
TRBD1 TRBJ2-6 TRBV5-7 NA TGTGCCAGCAGCTTGCCGAGACAGGGGTCTTGTGGGGCCAACGTCCTGACTTTC CASSLPRQGSCGANVLTF
NA TRBJ2-3 TRBV7-3 NA TGTGCCAGCAGCTTAACTGGGGACCCAAACGGGGATACGCAGTATTTT CASSLTGDPNGDTQYF
TRBD2 TRBJ2-2 TRBV9 NA TGTGCCAGCAACCTAGCGGGAGGGCCGGCCGGGGAGCTGTTTTTT CASNLAGGPAGELFF
TRBD1 TRBJ1-5 TRBV27 NA TGTGCCAGCAGTGGGACAGCGGATTATAGCAATCAGCCCCAGCATTTT CASSGTADYSNQPQHF
NA TRBJ2-2 TRBV5-8 NA TGTGCCAGCAGCTTGGGGGTCACCGGGGAGCTGTTTTTT CASSLGVTGELFF
TRBD1 TRBJ1-5 TRBV2 NA TGTGCCAGCAGTGAGGGGACAGGGGTTGAGTTTAGGCAGCCCCAGCATTTT CASSEGTGVEFRQPQHF
NA TRBJ2-1 TRBV5-1 NA TGCGCCAGCAGCCAAAAAGGCGGTTTCAGGGGCCCCTACAATGAGCAGTTCTTC CASSQKGGFRGPYNEQFF
NA TRBJ2-7 TRBV4-2 NA TGTGCCAGCAGCCAAGAGGTAGGGGGGAGGGCCGAACAGTACTTC CASSQEVGGRAEQYF
TRBD2 TRBJ2-2 TRBV15 NA TGTGCCAGCGGGAGGGACACCGGGGAGCTGTTTTTT CASGRDTGELFF
NA TRBJ1-2 TRBV9 NA TGTGCCAGCAGCGGGTGGCGACCCTCTACTAACTATGGCTACACCTTC CASSGWRPSTNYGYTF
NA TRBJ1-1 TRBV5-1 NA TGCGCCAGCAGCTTGGTAGGGGGGGAGAACACTGAAGCTTTCTTT CASSLVGGENTEAFF
NA TRBJ2-7 TRBV4-1 NA TGCGCCAGCAGCCATTGGGGCAGCTACGAGCAGTACTTC CASSHWGSYEQYF
TRBD2 TRBJ2-1 TRBV27 NA TGTGCCAGCAGCCACTCTAGCGGGAGGACCTACAATGAGCAGTTCTTC CASSHSSGRTYNEQFF
TRBD2 TRBJ2-7 TRBV5-1 NA TGCGCCAGCAGAGGAAGCGGGAGGGCCGACCACGAGCAGTACTTC CASRGSGRADHEQYF
NA TRBJ2-3 TRBV6-5 NA TGTGCCAGCAGTGGAGGAGCTACAGATACGCAGTATTTT CASSGGATDTQYF
NA TRBJ2-7 TRBV2 NA TGTGCCAGCAGTCCCCCGGGCTCCTACGAGCAGTACTTC CASSPPGSYEQYF
NA TRBJ1-2 TRBV5-4 NA TGTGCCAGCAGCTTGGGCCTAACAGAAAACTATGGCTACACCTTC CASSLGLTENYGYTF
NA TRBJ2-1 TRBV30 NA TGTGCCTGGAGTGTCAATGAGCAGTTCTTC CAWSVNEQFF
NA TRBJ2-7 TRBV10-3 NA TGTGCCATCAGTGAGTCGACCTCGGCGGACGAGCAGTACTTC CAISESTSADEQYF
NA TRBJ2-5 TRBV13 NA TGTGCCAGCAGCTCGTATGGACTCTCCCAGACCCAGTACTTC CASSSYGLSQTQYF
NA TRBJ1-2 TRBV28 NA TGTGCCAGCAGTCTACCGACGGACAACTATGGCTACACCTTC CASSLPTDNYGYTF
TRBD2 TRBJ2-3 TRBV9 NA TGTGCCAGCAGCGTCGGGGGACTAAGCACAGATACGCAGTATTTT CASSVGGLSTDTQYF
NA TRBJ2-4 TRBV28 NA TGTGCCAGCAGCCCCCCCGGGGCAAAGGTAGCCAAAAACATTCAGTACTTC CASSPPGAKVAKNIQYF
TRBD1 TRBJ1-2 TRBV7-9 NA TGTGCCAGCAGCTCGGGACAGGCGGTAACCTATGGCTACACCTTC CASSSGQAVTYGYTF
NA TRBJ1-2 TRBV4-1 NA TGCGCCAGCAGCCAATTTCATCCACTAACTAACTATGGCTACACCTTC CASSQFHPLTNYGYTF
TRBD1 TRBJ2-7 TRBV5-5 NA TGTGCCAGCAGGTTAAGACAGGGGCCAAGCTCCTACGAGCAGTACTTC CASRLRQGPSSYEQYF
TRBD2 TRBJ2-1 TRBV7-9 NA TGTGCCAGCAGCCCCCCTAGCGGTAGCTCCTACAATGAGCAGTTCTTC CASSPPSGSSYNEQFF
TRBD2 TRBJ2-1 TRBV19 NA TGTGCCAGTAGTAAGGCACTAGCGGGAGGGGGGGCCTACAATGAGCAGTTCTTC CASSKALAGGGAYNEQFF
NA TRBJ1-4 TRBV4-2 NA TGTGCCAGCAGCCAGGATACCGGGGGGATCGGTGAAAAACTGTTTTTT CASSQDTGGIGEKLFF
NA TRBJ2-1 TRBV10-1 NA TGCGCCAGCAGTGAGCGCCAGGGCAAGGTTCTCAATGAGCAGTTCTTC CASSERQGKVLNEQFF
NA TRBJ2-1 TRBV5-4 NA TGTGCCAGCAGCTCCGGACTTGCTGAGCAGTTCTTC CASSSGLAEQFF
NA TRBJ2-2 TRBV29-1 NA TGCAGCGTTGAAGGTGGGCTCACCGGGGAGCTGTTTTTT CSVEGGLTGELFF
NA TRBJ2-1 TRBV27 NA TGTGCCAGCAGTTTTGACCGGGGTGGAAATGAGCAGTTCTTC CASSFDRGGNEQFF
TRBD2 TRBJ2-7 TRBV4-2 NA TGTGCCAGCAGCCAAGGGACTAGTTTCCACGAGCAGTACTTC CASSQGTSFHEQYF